These 19 T cell receptor beta chains share one sample of origin, sequenced in a study of tumor and adjacent non-tumor tissue in lung cancer. Three rounds of nested PCR, following a modified ARM-PCR protocol, produced the TCRbeta library. MiXCR, run by TCRdb on the multiplex PCR reads, gives a single entry per CDR3 protein. This sample carries 100,000 to 120,000 distinct CDR3 sequences, about 87% of them seen once, and the ten largest clones take approximately 22%. No cell sorting was done before RNA was extracted from the tissue. The sample was lung tumor tissue. These TCRs come from a man in his 70s with non-small cell lung cancer.

As to this clonotype: This is likely a read error, given that the CDR3 carries no conserved phenylalanine or tryptophan at its end. The limits of the CDR3 on the DNA are not certain, so only TCRdb's listed CDR3 is given. The V and J genes are TRBV20-1 and TRBJ2-1; TRBD1 is the table's D call and was not checked against the DNA. The CDR3 is 12 residues long, ends included. CDR1 is DFQATT, CDR2 SNEGSKA, per germline (reference sequence). CDR3 loop: CSSGTGANEQIL.

Notes on this clonotype: The junction and the germline gene differ at one end; a read error may be behind it. In nucleotides, the CDR3 is TGCGCCAGTAGCTTGGGAGGGGCGGACACTGGAGCTTTCTTT. Its protein product is CASSLGGADTGAFF. V usage is TRBV5-1 and J usage is TRBJ1-1, with D maybe TRBD1 (5 bases). The CDR3 is 14 amino acids. Per the germline V gene, CDR1 is SGHRS and CDR2 is YFSETQ.

In this sample, this clonotype turned up once. Here the CDR3 omits its conserved ending phenylalanine or tryptophan, so a read error is the likely source. Because the CDR3's place on the DNA is in doubt, the DNA is left out and the CDR3 is given as listed by TCRdb. The chain joins TRBV4-1 to TRBJ2-5; TRBD1, as called in the table, went unchecked against the DNA. The germline V gene has CDR1 MGHRA and CDR2 YSYEKL. The CDR3 extends over 14 residues, inclusive of both ends. The CDR3 protein is CAINQQWGQETLYL.

V gene TRBV29-1 combines with J gene TRBJ1-2; TRBD1 matches 9 bases. The CDR3 sequence is 13 residues long. CDR1 and CDR2 (germline): SQVTM, ANQGSEA. In DNA form, the CDR3 reads TGCATCGTACCCGGGACAGGGAGCTATGGCTACACCTTC. This gives the protein CIVPGTGSYGYTF.

This chain connects TRBV6-1 to TRBJ2-1; perhaps TRBD2 as D (7 bases). The CDR3 loop spans 16 amino acids. V lost 7 bases and J 16 bases, leaving 32 bases between the germline ends. From germline, CDR1 is MNHNS and CDR2 SASEGT. CDR3 sequence (DNA): TGTGCCAGCACCCTAAGGGGGGGTACCGGGTCCAATGCGCAATTCTTC. Its translation: CASTLRGGTGSNAQFF.

The rearrangement links TRBV11-2 to TRBJ2-3; D is ambiguous. Germline V CDR1 and CDR2: SGHAT, FQNNGV. The length of the CDR3 is 14 residues. The CDR3 region is CVSSLSPESDTQYF. The CDR3 DNA is TGTGTAAGCAGCCTATCCCCAGAGTCAGATACGCAGTATTTT.

The table lists this clonotype with many counts. The chain links TRBV27 to TRBJ2-1; 9 nucleotides line up with TRBD2. Germline CDR1 reads MNHEY; CDR2 reads SMNVEV (reference sequence). V lost 1 base, J lost 4 bases, and 8 bases stayed unmatched. CDR3 length equals 17 residues. CDR3 in amino acids: CASSLYVGTSRYNEQFF. For the CDR3, the DNA is TGTGCCAGCAGTTTATATGTCGGGACTAGCCGATACAATGAGCAGTTCTTC.

Comment on this clonotype: A junction boundary mismatches the germline segment, possibly from a read error. The genes are TRBV28 and TRBJ1-5; D not certain. The CDR3 length is 15 residues. Germline V gene lookup returns CDR1 MDHEN and CDR2 SYDVKM. CDR3 region: CASSPSTGGNQPRHF. DNA for the CDR3: TGTGCCAGTAGTCCCTCGACGGGCGGCAATCAGCCCCGGCATTTT. The entire variable domain, with the rest obtained from reference TRBV28 and TRBJ1-5, is as follows: DVKVTQSSRYLVKRTGEKVFLECVQDMDHENMFWYRQDPGLGLRLIYFSYDVKMKEKGDIPEGYSVSREKKERFSLILESASTNQTSMYLCASSPSTGGNQPRHFGDGTRLSIL.

This clonotype was picked up one time. At one end, the junction sequence differs from germline, possibly due to a read error. CDR3 residues: CGSSLLKGIVRETQYF. DNA for the CDR3: TGTGGCAGCAGCCTTCTCAAGGGGATAGTGAGAGAGACCCAGTACTTC. The chain joins TRBV5-4 to TRBJ2-5, with a tentative D call TRBD1 (5 bases). The germline V gene has CDR1 SGHNT and CDR2 YYREEE (reference sequence). The CDR3 contains 16 residues.

With respect to this clonotype: Sequence at one end of the junction differs from germline and may be a read error. The chain links TRBV4-2 to TRBJ2-7, with 10 bases matching TRBD2. This CDR3 has 15 amino acids. The germline CDR1 and CDR2 sequences are LGHNA and YNFKEQ. The CDR3 here is CVSSQFALAGDEQYF. The CDR3 DNA follows: TGTGTCAGCAGCCAATTTGCCCTAGCGGGGGACGAGCAGTACTTC.

This chain links TRBV29-1 with TRBJ1-1; weak D call: TRBD1 (5 bases). V shed 7 bases and J shed 11 bases, with 23 bases lying between them. CDR3 size: 13 residues. In germline, CDR1 is SQVTM, CDR2 ANQGSEA. CDR3 in amino acids: CSANPGPRDDAFF. As DNA, the CDR3 is TGCAGCGCTAATCCGGGACCGAGAGATGATGCTTTCTTT.

This clonotype was observed a single time. Being one base from a much bigger clone, this may be a read error. The rearrangement uses TRBV11-2 and TRBJ1-1, with 8 bases fitting TRBD1. The V gene end was trimmed by 10 bases and the J gene end by 11 bases; junction bases not matched to a gene: 9. The germline gives CDR1 SGHAT, CDR2 FQNNGV. This CDR3 has 11 residues. The DNA of the CDR3 is TGTGCCAACAGGCGGACAGGGAGGGCTTTCTTT. This translates into CANRRTGRAFF.

Concerning this clonotype: Compared with germline, one end of the junction differs, possibly owing to a read error. The rearrangement uses TRBV30 and TRBJ2-2; D call uncertain. This CDR3 contains 12 residues. Germline assignment: CDR1 GTSNPN and CDR2 SVGIG (reference sequence). The CDR3 coding sequence is TGTTCCTGGAGCCTGGGATCCAGGGAGCTGTTTTTT. Translated, it gives CSWSLGSRELFF.

A word on this clonotype: This may be a read error, as it is one base from a much larger clone. The V call is TRBV24-1, the J call TRBJ2-3; 10 nucleotides line up with TRBD2. This CDR3 is built from 16 residues. Germline V gene sequence: CDR1 KGHDR, CDR2 SFDVKD. The CDR3 coding sequence is TGTGCCACCAGTGATTCTAGCGGGAGACACACAGATACGCACTATTTT. This sequence encodes CATSDSSGRHTDTHYF.

Turning to this clonotype: Just one base apart from a much larger clone, this may be a read error. The chain uses TRBV30 and TRBJ1-1, with D possibly TRBD1 on 5 matching bases. Looked up from germline, CDR1 is GTSNPN and CDR2 is SVGIG (reference sequence). This CDR3 contains 10 residues. In DNA form, the CDR3 reads TGTGCAGGGGACGACAGTGAAGCTTTCTTT. The encoded protein is CAGDDSEAFF.

A note on this clonotype: Germline is not matched at one junction end, which may reflect a read error. The J gene is TRBJ2-2, the V gene TRBV29-1; 8 bases fit TRBD2. The CDR3 has 16 amino acids. CDR1 is SQVTM, CDR2 ANQGSEA, per germline. CDR3 DNA: TGTAGCGGGACCGGGACTGGCGGGATAGTGGCCGGGGAGCTGTTTTTT. Translating it yields CSGTGTGGIVAGELFF.

The chain couples TRBV6-5 to TRBJ2-2; D gene ambiguous. V was cut by 2 bases and J by 5 bases, with 12 bases left in between. CDR3 length: 15 residues. CDR1 and CDR2 (germline): MNHEY, SVGAGI. The CDR3 DNA follows: TGTGCCAGCAGTTACACCGTTGACGGAACCGGGGAGCTGTTTTTT. Encoded protein: CASSYTVDGTGELFF.

This clonotype was detected a few times. A much larger clone differs from this one at a single base, so this may be a read error. The chain links TRBV30 to TRBJ2-7; D may be TRBD2 (6 bases). Looked up from germline, CDR1 is GTSNPN and CDR2 is SVGIG (reference sequence). V lost 1 base and J lost 3, with 22 bases in between. CDR3 size: 17 residues. CDR3 residues: CAWSGALVGGLFYEQYF. DNA of the CDR3: TGTGCCTGGAGTGGAGCGCTGGTGGGAGGCCTCTTCTACGAGCAGTACTTC.

As regards this clonotype: At one end the junction does not follow the germline gene, possibly because of a read error. This rearrangement joins TRBV11-2 to TRBJ2-1; the D call may be TRBD1 or TRBD2 (5 bases each). The CDR3 is 14 residues long. Germline-derived CDR1 and CDR2 are SGHAT and FQNNGV. The CDR3 DNA sequence: TGTGCCGACGGCTTAGCGAGACAGTACAATGGGCAGTTCTTC. As protein: CADGLARQYNGQFF.